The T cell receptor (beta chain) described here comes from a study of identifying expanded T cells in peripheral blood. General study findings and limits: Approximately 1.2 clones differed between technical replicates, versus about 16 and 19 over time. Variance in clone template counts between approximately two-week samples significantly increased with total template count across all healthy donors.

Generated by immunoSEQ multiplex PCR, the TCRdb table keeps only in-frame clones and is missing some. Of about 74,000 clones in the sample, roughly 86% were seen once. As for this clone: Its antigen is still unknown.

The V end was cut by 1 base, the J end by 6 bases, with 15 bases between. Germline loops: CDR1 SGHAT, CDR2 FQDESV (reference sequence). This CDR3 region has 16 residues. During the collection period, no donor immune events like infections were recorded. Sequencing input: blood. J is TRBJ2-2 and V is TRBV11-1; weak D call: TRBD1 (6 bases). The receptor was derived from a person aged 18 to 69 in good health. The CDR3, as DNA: TGTGCCAGCAGCTTAGGAGGGGGAAGCGTAGCCGGGGAGCTGTTTTTT. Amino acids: CASSLGGGSVAGELFF.